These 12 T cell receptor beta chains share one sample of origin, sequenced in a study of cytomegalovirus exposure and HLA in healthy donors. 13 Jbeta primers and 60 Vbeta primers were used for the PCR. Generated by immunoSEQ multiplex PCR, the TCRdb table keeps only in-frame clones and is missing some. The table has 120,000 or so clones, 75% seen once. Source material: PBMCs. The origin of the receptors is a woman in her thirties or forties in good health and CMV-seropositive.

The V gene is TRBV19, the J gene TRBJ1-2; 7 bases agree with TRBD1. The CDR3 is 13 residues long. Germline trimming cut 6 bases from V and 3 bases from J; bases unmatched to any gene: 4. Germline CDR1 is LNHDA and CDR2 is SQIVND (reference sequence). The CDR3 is CASREGAYYGYTF. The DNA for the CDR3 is TGTGCCAGTAGGGAGGGGGCGTACTATGGCTACACCTTC.

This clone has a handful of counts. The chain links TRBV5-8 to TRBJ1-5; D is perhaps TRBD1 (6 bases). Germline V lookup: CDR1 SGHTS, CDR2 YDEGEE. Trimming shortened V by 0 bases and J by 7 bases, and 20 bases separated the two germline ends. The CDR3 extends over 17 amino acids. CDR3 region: CASSLVKGDGFWQPQHF. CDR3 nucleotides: TGTGCCAGCAGCTTGGTTAAGGGGGACGGTTTTTGGCAGCCCCAGCATTTT.

CDR3 amino acids: CASRNHGTDQETQYF. DNA for the CDR3: TGCGCCAGCAGAAACCACGGGACAGACCAAGAGACCCAGTACTTC. V and J are TRBV5-1 and TRBJ2-5; 7 bases map to TRBD1. The length of the CDR3 is 15 residues. With 5 bases clipped from V and 0 bases from J, the junction kept 7 bases outside the gene matches. The germline gives CDR1 SGHRS, CDR2 YFSETQ.

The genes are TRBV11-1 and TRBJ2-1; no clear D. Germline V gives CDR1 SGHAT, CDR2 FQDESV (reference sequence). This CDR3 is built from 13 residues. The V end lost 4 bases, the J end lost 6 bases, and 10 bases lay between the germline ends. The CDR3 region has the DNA TGTGCCAGCAGCTCTCATAGATCCAATGAGCAGTTCTTC. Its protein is CASSSHRSNEQFF. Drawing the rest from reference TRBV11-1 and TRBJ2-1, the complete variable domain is EAEVAQSPRYKITEKSQAVAFWCDPISGHATLYWYRQILGQGPELLVQFQDESVVDDSQLPKDRFSAERLKGVDSTLKIQPAELGDSAMYLCASSSHRSNEQFFGPGTRLTVL.

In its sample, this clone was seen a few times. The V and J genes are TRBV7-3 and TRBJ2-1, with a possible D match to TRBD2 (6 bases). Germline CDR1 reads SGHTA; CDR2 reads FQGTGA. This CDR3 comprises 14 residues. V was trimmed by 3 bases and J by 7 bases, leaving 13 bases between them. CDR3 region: CASSFGGMGNEQFF. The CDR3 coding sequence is TGTGCCAGCAGCTTCGGCGGGATGGGTAATGAGCAGTTCTTC.

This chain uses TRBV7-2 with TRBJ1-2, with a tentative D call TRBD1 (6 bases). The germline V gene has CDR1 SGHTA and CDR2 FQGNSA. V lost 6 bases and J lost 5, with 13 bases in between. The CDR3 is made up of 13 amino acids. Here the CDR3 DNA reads TGTGCCAGCAGAACAGGGATGTTGTATGGCTACACCTTC. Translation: CASRTGMLYGYTF.

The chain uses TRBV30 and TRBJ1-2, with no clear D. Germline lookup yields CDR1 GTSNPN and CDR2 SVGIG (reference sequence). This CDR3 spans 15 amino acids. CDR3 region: CAAQGVGRTNYGYTF. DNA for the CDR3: TGTGCTGCTCAAGGTGTTGGGCGCACTAACTATGGCTACACCTTC.

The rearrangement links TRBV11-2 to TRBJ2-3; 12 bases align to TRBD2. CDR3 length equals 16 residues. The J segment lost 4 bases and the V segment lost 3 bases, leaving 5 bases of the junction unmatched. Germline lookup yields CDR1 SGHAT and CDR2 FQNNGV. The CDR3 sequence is CASSFWASGRADTQYF. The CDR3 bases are TGTGCCAGCAGCTTCTGGGCTAGCGGGAGGGCAGATACGCAGTATTTT.

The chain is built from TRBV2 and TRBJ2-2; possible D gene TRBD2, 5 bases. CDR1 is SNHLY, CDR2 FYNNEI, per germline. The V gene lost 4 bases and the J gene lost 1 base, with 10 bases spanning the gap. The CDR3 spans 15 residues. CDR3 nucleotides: TGTGCCAGCAGTGGTAGCGCGGGGAACACCGGGGAGCTGTTTTTT. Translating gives CASSGSAGNTGELFF.

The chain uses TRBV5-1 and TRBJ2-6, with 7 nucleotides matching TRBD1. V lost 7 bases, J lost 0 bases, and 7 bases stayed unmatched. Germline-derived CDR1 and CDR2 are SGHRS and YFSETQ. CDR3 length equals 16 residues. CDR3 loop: CASHGTANSGANVLTF. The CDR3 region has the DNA TGCGCCAGCCACGGGACAGCAAACTCTGGGGCCAACGTCCTGACTTTC. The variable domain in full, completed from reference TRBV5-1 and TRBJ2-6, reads KAGVTQTPRYLIKTRGQQVTLSCSPISGHRSVSWYQQTPGQGLQFLFEYFSETQRNKGNFPGRFSGRQFSNSRSEMNVSTLELGDSALYLCASHGTANSGANVLTFGAGSRLTVL.

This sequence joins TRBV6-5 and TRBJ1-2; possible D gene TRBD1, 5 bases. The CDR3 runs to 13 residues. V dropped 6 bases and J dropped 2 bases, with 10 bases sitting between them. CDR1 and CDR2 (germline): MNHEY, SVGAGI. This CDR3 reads CASRRDRNYGYTF. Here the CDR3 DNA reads TGTGCCAGCAGAAGAGACAGAAACTATGGCTACACCTTC.

As DNA, the CDR3 is TGTGCCAGCAGCGGAAACAGGGGGCAAGCCAAAAACATTCAGTACTTC. As protein: CASSGNRGQAKNIQYF. The rearrangement uses TRBV21-1 and TRBJ2-4; the DNA was not used to check the table's D call, TRBD1. TRBV21-1 is given as a pseudogene. There are 16 residues in the CDR3.